The 14 T cell receptor beta chains presented below share a single source sample, sequenced in a study of blood T cell repertoires in COVID-19. Assay used: immunoSEQ multiplex PCR; TCRdb lists only in-frame clones, some missing. Here the sample spans just over 650,000 clones, about nine tenths being singletons. Sequenced material: peripheral blood. Receptors were obtained from a woman younger than 30 with acute or convalescent COVID-19.

The rearrangement links TRBV4-2 to TRBJ2-3, with 8 bases lining up with TRBD2. This CDR3 comprises 14 residues. The trim removed 4 bases at V and 4 bases at J, leaving 4 bases unmatched. Germline V gives CDR1 LGHNA, CDR2 YNFKEQ. DNA of the CDR3: TGTGCCAGCAGCCTCGGACTAGCTGCAGATACGCAGTATTTT. This codes for CASSLGLAADTQYF.

The chain carries TRBV6-5 and TRBJ1-2, with a weak D call TRBD1 (6 bases). The germline V gene encodes CDR1 MNHEY and CDR2 SVGAGI. The CDR3 runs 15 residues. V shed 5 bases and J shed 2 bases, with 15 bases lying between them. The CDR3 DNA sequence: TGTGCCAGCAGTCCAACAGGGAAAGACAACTATGGCTACACCTTC. It yields the protein CASSPTGKDNYGYTF.

A note on this clone: The sample has other DNA sequences that encode this CDR3 too. This chain joins TRBV19 and TRBJ2-7; 7 bases line up with TRBD1. The CDR3 loop spans 13 amino acids. Germline CDR1 and CDR2: LNHDA and SQIVND (reference sequence). Unmatched junction bases numbered 3, after V lost 6 bases and J lost 1 base. This CDR3 reads CASSRDSSYEQYF. DNA for the CDR3: TGTGCCAGTAGCAGGGACAGTTCCTACGAGCAGTACTTC.

This chain uses TRBV6-1 with TRBJ2-1; possibly TRBD1 for D (5 bases). Germline V lookup: CDR1 MNHNS, CDR2 SASEGT. The germline V and J ends were trimmed by 8 bases and 7 bases, with 15 bases remaining between them. The CDR3 spans 13 residues. In DNA form, the CDR3 reads TGTGCCAGCCGGGCAAGGGGTGGTAATGAGCAGTTCTTC. It is translated as CASRARGGNEQFF.

CDR3 residues: CASSELRAGAEAFF. The CDR3 DNA reads as TGTGCCAGCAGTGAACTTAGAGCGGGCGCTGAAGCTTTCTTT. The chain combines TRBV6-1 with TRBJ1-1; D is undetermined. The CDR3 is 14 amino acids. From germline, CDR1 is MNHNS and CDR2 SASEGT. With 2 bases removed from V and 6 bases from J, the gap between germline ends came to 13 bases.

This clone was seen a few times. This chain links TRBV24-1 with TRBJ1-5; D is undetermined. Germline V gene lookup returns CDR1 KGHDR and CDR2 SFDVKD. V was pared by 1 base and J by 7 bases, with 10 bases between. The CDR3 consists of 14 residues. CDR3 loop: CATSDFSGSQPQHF. CDR3 nucleotide sequence: TGTGCCACCAGTGATTTCTCGGGTTCGCAGCCCCAGCATTTT.

The rearrangement uses TRBV5-8 and TRBJ1-2, with no clear D. CDR1 is SGHTS, CDR2 YDEGEE, per germline. The CDR3 has 13 amino acids. V shed 1 base and J shed 8 bases, with 12 bases lying between them. The CDR3, as DNA: TGTGCCAGCAGCTTGATGGCAGGAAAAGGCTACACCTTC. It specifies CASSLMAGKGYTF.

J is TRBJ1-1 and V is TRBV27; D call uncertain. The CDR3 is made up of 16 amino acids. V was trimmed by 4 bases and J by 3 bases, leaving 18 bases between them. CDR1 and CDR2 from the germline V gene are MNHEY and SMNVEV (reference sequence). The CDR3 region is CASSYGPGKMDTEAFF. CDR3 bases: TGTGCCAGCAGTTATGGGCCGGGGAAAATGGACACTGAAGCTTTCTTT.

V usage is TRBV18 and J usage is TRBJ1-1, with 7 nucleotides matching TRBD1. From germline, CDR1 is KGHSH and CDR2 LQKENI. There are 17 residues in the CDR3. Unmatched junction bases numbered 14, after V lost 3 bases and J lost 4 bases. CDR3 DNA: TGTGCCAGCTCACCTGGGACAGTCTCGAGGCTCGGCACTGAAGCTTTCTTT. It specifies CASSPGTVSRLGTEAFF.

This chain joins TRBV2 and TRBJ1-2; TRBD1 aligns across 9 bases. The germline V gene has CDR1 SNHLY and CDR2 FYNNEI. The V gene end was trimmed by 6 bases and the J gene end by 8 bases; junction bases not matched to a gene: 7. There are 13 residues in the CDR3. The CDR3 region is CASSYGQGQGYTF. CDR3 nucleotide sequence: TGTGCCAGCAGCTACGGACAGGGGCAAGGCTACACCTTC.

The chain combines TRBV5-4 with TRBJ1-1; weak D call: TRBD1 (5 bases). The ends were cut back, 3 bases at V and 3 bases at J, with 15 bases in the middle. Germline V lookup: CDR1 SGHNT, CDR2 YYREEE (reference sequence). The CDR3 spans 15 residues. The CDR3 sequence: CASSWEGGTYTEAFF. The DNA for the CDR3 is TGTGCCAGCAGCTGGGAGGGAGGGACGTACACTGAAGCTTTCTTT.

The chain is built from TRBV7-9 and TRBJ1-2; 7 bases are shared with TRBD1. J lost 5 bases, V lost 3 bases, and 9 bases had no gene match. Germline CDR1 and CDR2: SEHNR and FQNEAQ (reference sequence). This CDR3 spans 15 amino acids. The CDR3 here is CASSFSQTGLYGYTF. For the CDR3, the DNA is TGTGCCAGCAGCTTTTCCCAGACAGGGCTTTATGGCTACACCTTC.

The chain is built from TRBV6-6 and TRBJ2-2; 7 bases match TRBD1. This CDR3 has 13 amino acids. V lost 5 bases, J lost 3 bases, and 0 bases stayed unmatched. CDR1 and CDR2 from the germline V gene are MNHNY and SVGAGI (reference sequence). CDR3 residues: CASSGQDTGELFF. The CDR3 DNA follows: TGTGCCAGCAGTGGACAGGACACCGGGGAGCTGTTTTTT.

The chain recombines TRBV15 with TRBJ1-1, with TRBD1 identical over 8 bases. Looked up from germline, CDR1 is LNHNV and CDR2 is YYDKDF (reference sequence). This CDR3 region has 16 residues. The V segment lost 0 bases and the J segment 1 base; nucleotides outside the gene matches: 4. The CDR3 bases are TGTGCCACCAGCAGAGATGGCGACAGGGGGAACACTGAAGCTTTCTTT. Protein product: CATSRDGDRGNTEAFF.